This T cell receptor (beta chain) comes out of a study of CD8 T cells in Susac syndrome. Overall study findings and caveats: Clonal expansion was not observed in the Susac syndrome CD4+ T cell repertoires.

With random hexamers, 0.5 to 1 ug RNA was reverse transcribed. Multiplex immunoSEQ PCR targeted 54 Vbeta and 13 Jbeta TCR beta segments. TCRdb re-derived calls from the immunoSEQ multiplex PCR reads in MiXCR, one entry per CDR3 protein. The sample includes 150,000 or so distinct CDR3 sequences, about 95% of them seen just once. About this clonotype: As yet, its antigen is unknown.

Trimming took 7 bases from V and 5 from J; bases not matched to a gene: 11. The CDR3 has 15 residues. Per the germline V gene, CDR1 is SGHRS and CDR2 is YFSETQ. CD8+ and CD4+ T cells circulating in blood were sequenced for TCR beta. TEMRA cells were FACS-enriched, unlike CD8+ and CD4+ T cells, which were negatively isolated. The clonotype comes from a human donor with Susac syndrome. Sequencing was carried out using CD4+ T cells from PBMCs. The chain is built from TRBV5-1 and TRBJ2-1; TRBD1 agrees at 8 bases. In DNA, the CDR3 is TGCGCCAGCTTGGGAGGACAGGGCCCACACAATGAGCAGTTCTTC. It codes for CASLGGQGPHNEQFF.